This TCR beta chain comes out of a study of tumor-infiltrating lymphocytes in primary liver carcinoma. Across the study: Surgical resection was used to treat these primary liver carcinoma patients. Donors had hepatocellular carcinoma or combined HCC and intrahepatic cholangiocarcinoma.

It was unsorted whole blood that yielded blood RNA, and germline DNA was also extracted. Patients in the cohort were treatment-naive and living with chronic HBV infection. CDR3 length equals 14 residues. Germline CDR1 is ENHRY and CDR2 is SYGVKD. On this clonotype itself: A junction end diverges from the germline sequence, so it may reflect a read error.

A constant-region primer served to make TCR beta cDNA from about 490 ng total RNA. Slightly modified ARM-PCR served as the procedure for the TCR beta libraries. These libraries came from three rounds of nested multiplex PCR. The opening two PCR rounds, ten to eleven cycles each, paired TRBV1-TRBV30 forward primers with a C-beta reverse primer. TCRdb reanalysed the multiplex PCR reads using MiXCR and keeps one entry per CDR3 protein. The data contain 300,000 to 400,000 distinct CDR3 sequences, roughly two thirds of them singletons. The sequence was collected from a man in his forties with primary liver carcinoma and hepatitis B virus infection. Sample: peripheral blood. The chain recombines TRBV10-3 with TRBJ2-1; 11 nucleotides agree with TRBD2. DNA of the CDR3: TGTGCCTCAGGGGGGCTAGCGGGGGGATATGAGCATTTCTTC. This codes for CASGGLAGGYEHFF.